Given below is one T cell receptor beta chain in context. Its specificity is not known. This sample stems from a study of beta chain features in type 1 diabetes. Whole-study results and caveats: When Type 1 diabetes patients were examined, their TCRB CDR3s proved moderately but significantly shorter in all four CD4+ subsets. Compared to healthy donors, patients appeared to have naive, central memory and Treg TCRB repertoires that were more alike. Diminished insertions and augmented deletions at VDJ junctions characterized type 1 diabetes patients.

Expressed TCRB transcripts were sequenced after all isolated RNA was converted to cDNA. Assay: immunoSEQ multiplex PCR; the TCRdb copy retains only in-frame clones and omits some. Among 600,000 to 650,000 clones listed, 15% to 18% were seen once. CDR3 size: 14 residues. V dropped 7 bases and J dropped 10; count of bases not matched to a gene: 8. Germline lookup yields CDR1 SGHNT and CDR2 YYREEE (reference sequence). The sequenced sample consisted of naive CD4+ T cells from blood. This TCR came from a man between 18 and 35 years old in good health. The chain links TRBV5-4 to TRBJ1-6, with 10 bases that match TRBD1. CDR3 protein: CASRKGTGDSPLHF. The CDR3 nucleotides read TGTGCCAGCCGAAAGGGGACAGGGGACTCACCCCTCCACTTT.